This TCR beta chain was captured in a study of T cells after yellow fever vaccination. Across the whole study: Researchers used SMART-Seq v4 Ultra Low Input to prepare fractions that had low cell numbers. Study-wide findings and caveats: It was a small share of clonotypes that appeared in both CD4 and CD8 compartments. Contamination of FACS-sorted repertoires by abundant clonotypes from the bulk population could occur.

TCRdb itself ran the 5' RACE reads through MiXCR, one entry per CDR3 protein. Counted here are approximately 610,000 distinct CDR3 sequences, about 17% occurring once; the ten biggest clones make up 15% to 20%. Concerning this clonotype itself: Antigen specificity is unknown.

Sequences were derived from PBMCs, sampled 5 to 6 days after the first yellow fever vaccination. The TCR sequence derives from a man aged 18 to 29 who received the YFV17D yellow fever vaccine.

The DNA for the CDR3 is TGCGCCAGCAGTTTGACGACACCGCCACTCACAGATACGCAGTATTTT. Its translation: CASSLTTPPLTDTQYF. The genes are TRBV5-1 and TRBJ2-3; D call uncertain. CDR3 length: 16 residues. Between the trimmed V and J ends, which lost 5 bases and 2 bases, there was a span of 18 bases. Germline V gene data show CDR1 as SGHRS and CDR2 as YFSETQ.